Sequencing of this T cell receptor (beta chain) was carried out in a study of graft-versus-host responses after intestinal transplantation. Study overall: In this cohort, recipients had multivisceral, liver-intestinal, or isolated intestinal transplants. For approximately three years after anti-thymocyte globulin induction, all recipients took tacrolimus and steroids. Study conclusions and caveats: Recipient marrow contained GvH clones, some of which appeared first in ileum or blood. Peak GvH clone levels in circulation were associated with early post-transplant HvG declines.

Profiled with immunoSEQ multiplex PCR; TCRdb holds only in-frame clones, not every one. The data hold about 98,000 clones, with more than 75% observed a single time. Concerning this clone itself: Its matching antigen is unknown.

Germline V CDR1 and CDR2: MNHNY, SVGAGI (reference sequence). V lost 2 bases, J lost 3 bases, and 2 bases stayed unmatched. This CDR3 comprises 14 residues. The receptor's source is a human patient who received an intestinal transplant, so some T cells may come from the graft donor. The chain carries TRBV6-6 and TRBJ2-5; 8 bases map to TRBD1. Sequencing was performed on PBMCs, taken 255 days after intestinal transplant. The CDR3 loop is CASSYETGEETQYF. The CDR3 coding sequence is TGTGCCAGCAGTTACGAGACAGGGGAAGAGACCCAGTACTTC.